One sample yielded the 22 T cell receptor beta chains listed below, sequenced in a study of blood T cell repertoires in COVID-19 (dated by TCRdb to the early 2020s). The library was obtained by the immunoSEQ multiplex PCR assay. The immuneACCESS repertoire file appears here via TCRdb, limited to in-frame rearrangements. These files lack a portion of the clones; in checked studies, under half of the deficit traces to unresolved V genes, and the cause of the others is not known. The sample table records approximately 37,000 clones; around 86% of these occur just once. The top ten clonotypes cover 15% to 20% of the sample. The specimen was peripheral blood. The receptors derive from a man in his forties or fifties in a cohort sampled during active COVID-19.

V and J are TRBV5-1 and TRBJ2-7; the match to TRBD2 covers 13 bases. Germline loops: CDR1 SGHRS, CDR2 YFSETQ. The CDR3 sequence is 15 residues long. Trimming cost V 4 bases and J 1 base; bases outside gene matches: 2. CDR3 in DNA: TGCGCCAGCAGCCCGGGACTAGCGGGGTCCTACGAGCAGTACTTC. Protein: CASSPGLAGSYEQYF.

The gene calls are TRBV4-2 and TRBJ2-3; no definite D call. This CDR3 is 16 amino acids long. CDR1 and CDR2 from the germline V gene are LGHNA and YNFKEQ. The V end lost 0 bases, the J end lost 1 base, and 11 bases lay between the germline ends. The CDR3 reads CASSQEGRSGTDTQYF. The CDR3 DNA reads as TGTGCCAGCAGCCAAGAAGGTAGGAGTGGCACAGATACGCAGTATTTT.

The chain couples TRBV14 to TRBJ2-6; D is ambiguous. Germline-derived CDR1 and CDR2 are SGHDN and FVKESK. Trimming took 1 base from V and 0 from J, leaving 7 bases between them. CDR3 length: 16 residues. CDR3 sequence (DNA): TGTGCCAGCAGCCAAGTATACATCTCTGGGGCCAACGTCCTGACTTTC. This encodes CASSQVYISGANVLTF.

This sequence joins TRBV2 and TRBJ2-1; no definite D call. Trimming took 10 bases from V and 2 from J, leaving 9 bases between them. The CDR3 is made up of 12 amino acids. Germline V CDR1 and CDR2: SNHLY, FYNNEI. CDR3 nucleotide sequence: TGTGCCACCAACCCAGCCTACAATGAGCAGTTCTTC. As protein: CATNPAYNEQFF.

The chain uses TRBV18 and TRBJ2-5; 9 bases agree with TRBD2. The CDR3 extends over 15 amino acids. Losses at the gene ends were 3 bases for V and 4 bases for J; bases not matched to a gene: 6. Germline values: CDR1 KGHSH, CDR2 LQKENI. This CDR3 reads CASSPSGGQGETQYF. As DNA, the CDR3 is TGTGCCAGCTCACCTAGCGGGGGCCAAGGAGAGACCCAGTACTTC.

The rearrangement joins TRBV18 to TRBJ2-1, with a tentative D call TRBD1 (5 bases). This CDR3 spans 14 amino acids. CDR1 is KGHSH and CDR2 is LQKENI in the germline V gene. Trimming shortened V by 3 bases and J by 9 bases, and 15 bases separated the two germline ends. The CDR3 protein is CASSPGPRVAEQFF. The DNA for the CDR3 is TGTGCCAGCTCACCCGGACCCAGGGTTGCTGAGCAGTTCTTC.

The V gene is TRBV7-9, the J gene TRBJ1-3; D is uncertain. The germline V and J ends were trimmed by 5 bases and 2 bases, with 19 bases remaining between them. CDR1 SEHNR and CDR2 FQNEAQ come from the germline V gene (reference sequence). The CDR3 has 17 residues. CDR3 DNA: TGTGCCAGCAGCGCTTACCTCGGACTCCCGGCTGGAAACACCATATATTTT. Its translation: CASSAYLGLPAGNTIYF. Filled out from reference TRBV7-9 and TRBJ1-3, the complete variable domain reads DTGVSQNPRHKITKRGQNVTFRCDPISEHNRLYWYRQTLGQGPEFLTYFQNEAQLEKSRLLSDRFSAERPKGSFSTLEIQRTEQGDSAMYLCASSAYLGLPAGNTIYFGEGSWLTVV.

This sequence joins TRBV3-1 (or the pseudogene TRBV3-2) and TRBJ2-1, with D possibly TRBD2 on 6 matching bases. In germline, CDR1 is LGHDT, CDR2 YNNKEL (reference sequence). This CDR3 is built from 15 residues. V lost 3 bases to trimming and J lost 7 bases, with 16 bases between them. The CDR3 loop reads CASSHFAGTGNEQFF. The CDR3 DNA is TGTGCCAGCAGCCATTTCGCGGGGACGGGGAATGAGCAGTTCTTC.

The genes are TRBV7-9 and TRBJ1-1, with a possible D match to TRBD1 (6 bases). The CDR3 is 15 residues long. The V and J ends lost 5 bases and 4 bases respectively, with 17 bases between them. Germline V gene lookup returns CDR1 SEHNR and CDR2 FQNEAQ (reference sequence). The DNA for the CDR3 is TGTGCCAGCAGCGGTTGGGGGGGCGCAGCCACTGAAGCTTTCTTT. Amino acid sequence: CASSGWGGAATEAFF. The entire variable domain, with the rest obtained from reference TRBV7-9 and TRBJ1-1, is as follows: DTGVSQNPRHKITKRGQNVTFRCDPISEHNRLYWYRQTLGQGPEFLTYFQNEAQLEKSRLLSDRFSAERPKGSFSTLEIQRTEQGDSAMYLCASSGWGGAATEAFFGQGTRLTVV.

This chain joins TRBV15 and TRBJ2-1; 8 nucleotides match TRBD2. With 0 bases clipped from V and 5 bases from J, the junction kept 9 bases outside the gene matches. Germline V gene data show CDR1 as LNHNV and CDR2 as YYDKDF (reference sequence). The CDR3 totals 17 residues. The CDR3 sequence: CATSRDHQGAGDNEQFF. The DNA of the CDR3 is TGTGCCACCAGCAGAGATCATCAGGGAGCGGGAGACAATGAGCAGTTCTTC.

J is TRBJ1-3 and V is TRBV7-2; D remains unclear. V was pared by 10 bases and J by 3 bases, with 7 bases between. This CDR3 contains 11 residues. Germline V gene data show CDR1 as SGHTA and CDR2 as FQGNSA. The CDR3 protein is CANRLGNTIYF. The DNA for the CDR3 is TGTGCCAACCGACTTGGAAACACCATATATTTT.

The CDR3 region is CASSQAGRECPYEQYV. In nucleotides, the CDR3 is TGTGCCAGCAGCCAAGCCGGGCGGGAGTGTCCCTACGAGCAGTACGTC. J is TRBJ2-7 and V is TRBV3-1 (or the pseudogene TRBV3-2); TRBD2 matches at 7 bases. V was pared by 1 base and J by 2 bases, with 8 bases of the junction left unmatched. The CDR3 loop spans 16 amino acids. CDR1 is LGHDT, CDR2 YNNKEL, per germline (reference sequence).

V and J are TRBV7-9 and TRBJ2-5, with 8 bases identical to TRBD1. The ends lost 4 bases at V and 4 bases at J; junction bases unmatched: 8. CDR3 length: 15 residues. CDR1 is SEHNR, CDR2 FQNEAQ, per germline (reference sequence). DNA of the CDR3: TGTGCCAGCAGCTATGGAGGACAGGGCGGAGAGACCCAGTACTTC. This gives the protein CASSYGGQGGETQYF.

The chain carries TRBV15 and TRBJ2-2; the D gene is possibly TRBD2 (6 bases). Germline loops: CDR1 LNHNV, CDR2 YYDKDF (reference sequence). The CDR3 runs to 15 residues. V dropped 1 base and J dropped 2 bases, with 8 bases sitting between them. The CDR3 is CATSRVADNTGELFF. The CDR3, as DNA: TGTGCCACCAGCAGAGTAGCGGATAACACCGGGGAGCTGTTTTTT.

A single count supports this clone. This chain connects TRBV9 to TRBJ2-3; TRBD2 is a possible D gene (6 bases). The length of the CDR3 is 16 residues. Trimming shortened V by 4 bases and J by 0 bases, and 15 bases separated the two germline ends. Germline loops: CDR1 SGDLS, CDR2 YYNGEE. The CDR3 sequence is CASSTGDLTSTDTQYF. For the CDR3, the DNA is TGTGCCAGCAGCACCGGGGACTTAACTAGCACAGATACGCAGTATTTT.

The chain links TRBV15 to TRBJ1-6; D possibly corresponds to TRBD1 (6 bases). Germline assignment: CDR1 LNHNV and CDR2 YYDKDF (reference sequence). CDR3 length: 15 residues. V was pared by 2 bases and J by 9 bases, with 14 bases between. The DNA of the CDR3 is TGTGCCACCAGCAGACCGCAGGGGAAAGGTTCACCCCTCCACTTT. Amino acid sequence: CATSRPQGKGSPLHF.

The chain links TRBV7-9 to TRBJ2-2; D may be TRBD2 (5 bases). V lost 3 bases and J lost 1, with 6 bases in between. CDR3 length: 14 residues. The germline gives CDR1 SEHNR, CDR2 FQNEAQ (reference sequence). CDR3 DNA sequence: TGTGCCAGCAGCTTGGAGGTGAACACCGGGGAGCTGTTTTTT. This encodes CASSLEVNTGELFF.

The chain uses TRBV10-2 and TRBJ2-3, with D perhaps TRBD2 (6 bases). The CDR3 totals 15 residues. Germline V gene lookup returns CDR1 WSHSY and CDR2 SAAADI. Trimming cost V 5 bases and J 1 base, with 13 bases left between them. CDR3 sequence (DNA): TGCGCCAGCAGTCTCGGGAGCGGCCGCACAGATACGCAGTATTTT. This codes for CASSLGSGRTDTQYF.

This chain joins TRBV6-5 and TRBJ1-5; D gene ambiguous. With 5 bases removed from V and 2 bases from J, the gap between germline ends came to 10 bases. The CDR3 covers 14 residues. Germline V gene lookup returns CDR1 MNHEY and CDR2 SVGAGI. The CDR3 region is CASSPPGRNQPQHF. CDR3 sequence (DNA): TGTGCCAGCAGTCCGCCAGGTCGCAATCAGCCCCAGCATTTT.

As concerns this clone: At one end, the junction sequence differs from germline, possibly due to a read error. The chain links TRBV7-7 to TRBJ2-3; D may be TRBD2 (5 bases). This CDR3 has 15 residues. Looked up from germline, CDR1 is SSHAT and CDR2 is FNYEAQ (reference sequence). CDR3 region: CASSPLTRVSDTQYF. The CDR3, as DNA: TGTGCTAGCAGCCCCCTCACGCGGGTATCGGATACGCAGTATTTT.

This sequence joins TRBV13 and TRBJ2-1; TRBD2 matches 13 bases. Per the germline V gene, CDR1 is PRHDT and CDR2 is FYEKMQ (reference sequence). Unmatched junction bases numbered 4, after V lost 4 bases and J lost 7 bases. This CDR3 is built from 15 residues. This CDR3 reads CASSSTGLAGNEQFF. The DNA of the CDR3 is TGTGCCAGCAGCTCAACGGGACTAGCGGGAAATGAGCAGTTCTTC.

The rearrangement links TRBV6-6 to TRBJ2-1; 16 bases agree with TRBD2. V lost 6 bases to trimming and J lost 9 bases; unmatched junction nucleotides: 5. The germline gives CDR1 MNHNY, CDR2 SVGAGI (reference sequence). The CDR3 runs 15 residues. CDR3 sequence (DNA): TGTGCCAGCAGGGGGACTAGCGGGAGGGCCGGTGAGCAGTTCTTC. Its protein product is CASRGTSGRAGEQFF.